This is a list of T cell receptor beta chains from one sample in a study of blood T cell repertoires in COVID-19. Produced via immunoSEQ multiplex PCR; TCRdb's table is partial and in-frame only. The sample records fewer than 200,000 clones, approximately 88% being singletons. Sequencing was done on a sample of peripheral blood. The receptors were sampled from a woman older than 75 with active or convalescent COVID-19. The CDR3 runs from the conserved cysteine through the conserved F or W. A D gene is named only where the DNA matches it firmly. Size tells how often a clone was seen (once, few, many) or the class of an expanded clone, and some rows leave it out.

d_gene	v_gene	j_gene	abundance	CDR3aa	CDR3nt
.	TRBV4-3	TRBJ1-1	.	CASSQSGGRNTEAFF	TGCGCCAGCAGCCAGTCCGGGGGTAGGAACACTGAAGCTTTCTTT
.	TRBV30	TRBJ1-2	once	CAWSNGNYGYTF	TGTGCCTGGAGTAACGGTAACTATGGCTACACCTTC
TRBD1	TRBV3-1/TRBV3-2	TRBJ2-1	.	CASSQEAGGLNEQFF	TGTGCCAGCAGCCAAGAGGCAGGGGGCCTAAATGAGCAGTTCTTC
TRBD1	TRBV11-2	TRBJ1-3	few	CASSRQGGGDTIYF	TGTGCCAGCAGCCGACAGGGCGGTGGGGACACCATATATTTT
.	TRBV6-2/TRBV6-3	TRBJ1-6	few	CASSYGQNSPLHF	TGTGCCAGCAGTTATGGCCAAAATTCACCCCTCCACTTT
.	TRBV2	TRBJ1-5	.	CASSDLRGGVLQPQHF	TGTGCCAGCAGTGATCTTAGGGGGGGAGTGTTGCAGCCCCAGCATTTT
TRBD2	TRBV10-3	TRBJ2-3	.	CAISVGTSGGAGDTQYF	TGTGCCATCAGTGTGGGGACTAGCGGGGGGGCAGGAGATACGCAGTATTTT
TRBD1	TRBV9	TRBJ1-1	.	CASSVGSDGGPSDRRNTEAFF	TGTGCCAGCAGCGTAGGTAGCGATGGTGGCCCGTCGGACAGGAGGAACACTGAAGCTTTCTTT
.	TRBV3-1/TRBV3-2	TRBJ1-6	.	CASSQLTSSYNSPLHF	TGTGCCAGCAGCCAGCTGACAAGCTCCTATAATTCACCCCTCCACTTT
TRBD1	TRBV6-2/TRBV6-3	TRBJ1-5	.	CASSQEGTGVGRPQHF	TGTGCCAGCAGCCAGGAGGGTACAGGGGTGGGTCGGCCCCAGCATTTT
.	TRBV19	TRBJ1-3	.	CASSIPGLSGNTIYF	TGTGCCAGTAGTATACCAGGCCTCTCTGGAAACACCATATATTTT
TRBD2	TRBV4-1	TRBJ2-5	once	CASGGRETQYF	TGCGCCAGCGGCGGGAGGGAGACCCAGTACTTC
TRBD1	TRBV19	TRBJ2-7	.	CASNRQGSYEQYF	TGTGCCAGTAATAGACAGGGCTCCTACGAGCAGTACTTC
.	TRBV19	TRBJ2-7	.	CASSEGALRHEQYF	TGTGCCAGTAGTGAAGGGGCCCTCCGCCACGAGCAGTACTTC
TRBD1	TRBV4-1	TRBJ1-2	.	CASSQPQGAFGYTF	TGCGCCAGCAGCCAACCACAGGGGGCGTTTGGCTACACCTTC
.	TRBV7-8	TRBJ2-6	.	CASSSRIPSGANVLTF	TGTGCCAGCAGCTCGCGAATACCCTCTGGGGCCAACGTCCTGACTTTC